The 12 T cell receptor beta chains reported below all come from one sample, sequenced in a study of cytomegalovirus exposure and HLA in healthy donors. The primer mix had 60 Vbeta and 13 Jbeta primers. Produced via immunoSEQ multiplex PCR; TCRdb's table is partial and in-frame only. Among 100,000 to 150,000 clones, 80% to 90% were seen once, and the ten largest hold under 3%. Input material: PBMCs. The source is a woman aged 18-29 years in good health and CMV-seropositive.

As regards this clone: This specimen includes other DNA sequences encoding the same CDR3. In DNA form, the CDR3 reads TGCGCCAGCAGCCCGGGGGACTACGAGCAGTACTTC. It translates to CASSPGDYEQYF. This chain joins TRBV5-1 and TRBJ2-7, with D perhaps matching TRBD2 (6 bases). CDR3 size: 12 residues. V was shortened by 4 bases and J by 3 bases, with 8 bases between the two germline ends. Germline loops: CDR1 SGHRS, CDR2 YFSETQ. Based on the CDR3 plus reference TRBV5-1 and TRBJ2-7, the full variable domain is KAGVTQTPRYLIKTRGQQVTLSCSPISGHRSVSWYQQTPGQGLQFLFEYFSETQRNKGNFPGRFSGRQFSNSRSEMNVSTLELGDSALYLCASSPGDYEQYFGPGTRLTVT.

This clone was found once. CDR3 in amino acids: CASSDPEANEQFF. The CDR3 DNA follows: TGTGCCAGCAGTGATCCAGAGGCCAATGAGCAGTTCTTC. The chain has TRBV2 and TRBJ2-1; D is ambiguous. V was cut by 3 bases and J by 6 bases, with 9 bases left in between. The CDR3 contains 13 residues. CDR1 SNHLY and CDR2 FYNNEI come from the germline V gene.

Here the CDR3 reads CASSPHPGEQYF. DNA for the CDR3: TGTGCCAGCAGCCCCCACCCGGGGGAGCAGTACTTC. This chain uses TRBV11-2 with TRBJ2-7; weak D call: TRBD2 (5 bases). The CDR3 covers 12 residues. The germline V and J ends were trimmed by 5 bases and 7 bases, with 12 bases remaining between them. Per the germline V gene, CDR1 is SGHAT and CDR2 is FQNNGV.

The V and J genes are TRBV19 and TRBJ1-3; D perhaps matches TRBD1 (5 bases). The V and J ends lost 5 bases and 4 bases respectively, with 15 bases between them. The germline V gene has CDR1 LNHDA and CDR2 SQIVND (reference sequence). The CDR3 covers 15 residues. CDR3 nucleotides: TGTGCCAGTAGTCTCCAGGGTGCGTCCGGAAACACCATATATTTT. This sequence encodes CASSLQGASGNTIYF.

Concerning this clone itself: Compared with germline, one end of the junction differs, possibly owing to a read error. The chain links TRBV7-9 to TRBJ1-1, with a possible D match to TRBD1 (5 bases). Germline-derived CDR1 and CDR2 are SEHNR and FQNEAQ (reference sequence). CDR3 size: 13 residues. CDR3 coding DNA: TGTTCCAGCAGCTCTATCAGGGCCGCTGAAGCTTTCTTT. It yields the protein CSSSSIRAAEAFF.

This chain links TRBV4-1 with TRBJ1-4; D gene unclear. V was cut by 0 bases and J by 4 bases, with 6 bases left in between. The CDR3 length is 14 residues. Germline V gene sequence: CDR1 MGHRA, CDR2 YSYEKL. The CDR3 nucleotides are TGCGCCAGCAGCCAAGAGGCAGGTAATGAAAAACTGTTTTTT. Protein: CASSQEAGNEKLFF.

J is TRBJ2-7 and V is TRBV16; TRBD2 might be the D (6 bases). Per the germline V gene, CDR1 is KGHSY and CDR2 is FQNENV. Trimming took off 2 bases at V and 3 bases at J, with 14 bases between the two ends. This CDR3 region has 15 residues. The CDR3 sequence is CASSQISSGDYEQYF. The CDR3, as DNA: TGTGCCAGCAGCCAAATTAGTAGCGGAGACTACGAGCAGTACTTC.

J is TRBJ2-2 and V is TRBV4-2, with 7 bases fitting TRBD2. CDR3 length equals 17 residues. J gave up 0 bases and V 0 bases, and 4 bases lay outside the gene matches. Looked up from germline, CDR1 is LGHNA and CDR2 is YNFKEQ. CDR3 DNA sequence: TGTGCCAGCAGCCAAGAGGGGGGGGTCCCGAACACCGGGGAGCTGTTTTTT. As protein: CASSQEGGVPNTGELFF.

V is TRBV5-6 and J is TRBJ2-2, with 10 bases aligning to TRBD1. The CDR3 contains 15 residues. The germline CDR1 and CDR2 sequences are SGHDT and YYEEEE. Unmatched junction bases numbered 6, after V lost 6 bases and J lost 4 bases. CDR3 in amino acids: CASNYWTGGTGELFF. The CDR3 DNA is TGTGCCAGCAACTATTGGACAGGGGGCACCGGGGAGCTGTTTTTT.

The chain employs TRBV5-1 and TRBJ2-3; 10 bases match TRBD2. This CDR3 contains 17 residues. Germline V lookup: CDR1 SGHRS, CDR2 YFSETQ. After removal of 0 bases from V and 1 base from J, the junction contained 5 bases not matched to a gene. The CDR3 region is CASSLEPSGGGTDTQYF. The CDR3 DNA reads as TGCGCCAGCAGCTTGGAGCCTAGCGGGGGCGGCACAGATACGCAGTATTTT. Full variable domain (outside the CDR3, taken from reference TRBV5-1 and TRBJ2-3): KAGVTQTPRYLIKTRGQQVTLSCSPISGHRSVSWYQQTPGQGLQFLFEYFSETQRNKGNFPGRFSGRQFSNSRSEMNVSTLELGDSALYLCASSLEPSGGGTDTQYFGPGTRLTVL.

This clone has only a few counts. The genes are TRBV6-4 and TRBJ2-2, with D tentatively TRBD2 (5 bases). The CDR3 contains 13 residues. V was clipped by 7 bases and J by 4 bases, with 10 bases between them. Germline V gene lookup returns CDR1 MRHNA and CDR2 SNTAGT. The CDR3 DNA sequence: TGTGCCAGCAAAGGCAGCGGCACCGGGGAGCTGTTTTTT. This gives the protein CASKGSGTGELFF.

V usage is TRBV6-6 and J usage is TRBJ2-3; D gene unclear. Germline CDR1 MNHNY, CDR2 SVGAGI (reference sequence). This CDR3 is 15 amino acids long. Trimming removed 0 bases at V and 4 bases at J, with 11 bases between. The CDR3 DNA reads as TGTGCCAGCAGTTACTCGACTCTTTCTTCAGATACGCAGTATTTT. Amino acids: CASSYSTLSSDTQYF.